Listed here are 6 T cell receptor beta chains from one sample, sequenced in a study of T cell responses to AZD1222 COVID-19 vaccine. Data came from immunoSEQ multiplex PCR; TCRdb stores just in-frame clones and leaves some out. The repertoire holds about 140,000 clones, with more than 85% as singletons. Material: peripheral blood, obtained on day 0 of AZD1222 vaccination. These receptors came from an adult in good health.

This chain links TRBV4-1 with TRBJ2-7, with D perhaps TRBD1 (6 bases). V dropped 1 base and J dropped 2 bases, with 30 bases sitting between them. This CDR3 has 21 amino acids. CDR1 is MGHRA and CDR2 is YSYEKL in the germline V gene. CDR3 nucleotides: TGCGCCAGCAGCCAAGGAACCGGGACAAGGAGTTCGAGAATCTCCACCTACGAGCAGTACTTC. It is translated as CASSQGTGTRSSRISTYEQYF.

The chain couples TRBV5-1 to TRBJ1-1; TRBD1 aligns across 7 bases. This CDR3 is 15 amino acids long. Germline loops: CDR1 SGHRS, CDR2 YFSETQ. V lost 7 bases and J lost 1; bases outside the gene matches: 10. CDR3 coding DNA: TGCGCCAGCGAACGGGGGGACAGCAAGAACACTGAAGCTTTCTTT. Its protein is CASERGDSKNTEAFF.

This clone showed up just once. The rearrangement joins TRBV3-1 (or the pseudogene TRBV3-2) to TRBJ1-5; possible D gene TRBD1, 5 bases. Germline V CDR1 and CDR2: LGHDT, YNNKEL (reference sequence). This CDR3 has 14 residues. V lost 1 base to trimming and J lost 9 bases, with 13 bases between them. The CDR3 region is CASSQVAGMRPQHF. The DNA for the CDR3 is TGTGCCAGCAGCCAAGTTGCAGGGATGCGGCCCCAGCATTTT.

V gene TRBV19 combines with J gene TRBJ1-4, with 8 nucleotides matching TRBD1. Trimming took 2 bases from V and 8 from J; bases not matched to a gene: 7. Per the germline V gene, CDR1 is LNHDA and CDR2 is SQIVND (reference sequence). This CDR3 spans 15 amino acids. CDR3 nucleotide sequence: TGTGCCAGTAGTATATTTAGGACAGGGAGGGAAAAACTGTTTTTT. It specifies CASSIFRTGREKLFF.

The V gene is TRBV4-1, the J gene TRBJ1-1; D is possibly TRBD1 (5 bases). V gave up 0 bases and J gave up 4 bases, with 12 bases separating them. This CDR3 spans 15 amino acids. From germline, CDR1 is MGHRA and CDR2 YSYEKL. Here the CDR3 reads CASSQEGPRITEAFF. CDR3 nucleotides: TGCGCCAGCAGCCAAGAGGGACCGCGAATCACTGAAGCTTTCTTT.

V is TRBV12-3 or TRBV12-4 and J is TRBJ1-5; D might be TRBD1 (5 bases). This CDR3 comprises 13 residues. V was clipped by 2 bases and J by 5 bases, with 7 bases between them. CDR3 coding DNA: TGTGCCAGCAGTTTATGGGGGGATCAGCCCCAGCATTTT. Translating it yields CASSLWGDQPQHF.